The T cell receptor beta chain under discussion was sequenced for a study of T cells in Graves' hyperthyroidism and ophthalmopathy. Study observations and caveats: Model-based prediction identified ophthalmopathy a median around 6.5 months prior to its onset. Most thyroid-expanded clonotypes above 0.001 were also found in blood.

The CDR3 covers 14 residues. Germline CDR1 is MGHDK and CDR2 is SYGVNS. V lost 2 bases, J lost 7 bases, and 6 bases stayed unmatched. In making diagnoses, clinical symptoms, serum thyroxine and TRAb, thyroid ultrasound and orbital computed tomography were all used. Amplified regions were TCR beta CDR3 sequences from RNA transcripts. With the HTBI primer set, the TCR CDR3 went through a first round of RT-PCR. TCRdb re-derived calls from the multiplex PCR reads in MiXCR, one entry per CDR3 protein. Of hundreds of thousands of distinct CDR3 sequences listed, roughly 14% are singletons. As for this clonotype: Antigen specificity is unknown.

The chain uses TRBV25-1 and TRBJ2-5; 8 bases match TRBD1. Source material: blood. The origin of this receptor is a woman aged 35 to 49 with Graves' ophthalmopathy. Here the CDR3 DNA reads TGTGCCAGCAGTGAACAGGGGGCAAGGGGGACCCAGTACTTC. Encoded protein: CASSEQGARGTQYF.